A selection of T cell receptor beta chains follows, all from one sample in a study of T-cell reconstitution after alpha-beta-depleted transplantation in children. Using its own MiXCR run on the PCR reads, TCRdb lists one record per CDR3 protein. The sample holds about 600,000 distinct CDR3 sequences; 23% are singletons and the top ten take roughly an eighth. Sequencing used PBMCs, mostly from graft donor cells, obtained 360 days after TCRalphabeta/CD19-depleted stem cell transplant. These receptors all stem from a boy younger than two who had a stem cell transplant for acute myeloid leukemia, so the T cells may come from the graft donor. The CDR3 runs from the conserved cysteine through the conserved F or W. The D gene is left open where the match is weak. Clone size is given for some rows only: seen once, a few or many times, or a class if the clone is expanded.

CDR3 protein: CASSQEPMRGYGYTF; CDR3 DNA: TGCGCCAGCAGCCAAGAGCCGATGCGGGGTTATGGCTACACCTTC; V gene: TRBV4-3; D gene: .; clone size: .; J gene: TRBJ1-2
CDR3 protein: CASSLQGKGNTIYF; CDR3 DNA: TGTGCCAGCAGCCTCCAGGGGAAAGGAAACACCATATATTTT; V gene: TRBV5-5; D gene: .; clone size: .; J gene: TRBJ1-3
CDR3 protein: CASSLDRRQETQYF; CDR3 DNA: TGTGCCAGCAGCTTGGACCGTCGGCAAGAGACCCAGTACTTC; V gene: TRBV7-2; D gene: .; clone size: .; J gene: TRBJ2-5
CDR3 protein: CASRSGSANYGYTF; CDR3 DNA: TGTGCCAGCCGCTCGGGGTCAGCTAACTATGGCTACACCTTC; V gene: TRBV6-1; D gene: .; clone size: few; J gene: TRBJ1-2
CDR3 protein: CASSSLQGNTEAFF; CDR3 DNA: TGTGCCAGCAGCTCCCTTCAGGGGAACACTGAAGCTTTCTTT; V gene: TRBV13; D gene: .; clone size: .; J gene: TRBJ1-1
CDR3 protein: CASSLRWAGNTGELFF; CDR3 DNA: TGTGCCAGCAGCTTACGTTGGGCGGGAAACACCGGGGAGCTGTTTTTT; V gene: TRBV7-3; D gene: .; clone size: .; J gene: TRBJ2-2
CDR3 protein: CATSRLLSGKSNQPQHF; CDR3 DNA: TGTGCCACCAGCAGGTTACTGTCCGGGAAATCCAATCAGCCCCAGCATTTT; V gene: TRBV15; D gene: .; clone size: .; J gene: TRBJ1-5
CDR3 protein: CASSQAETSGANNEQFF; CDR3 DNA: TGCGCCAGCAGCCAAGCTGAGACTAGCGGGGCAAACAATGAGCAGTTCTTC; V gene: TRBV4-1; D gene: TRBD2; clone size: few; J gene: TRBJ2-1
CDR3 protein: CASGLGGASDTQYF; CDR3 DNA: TGTGCCAGCGGCTTGGGGGGGGCCTCAGATACGCAGTATTTT; V gene: TRBV3-1; D gene: .; clone size: few; J gene: TRBJ2-3
CDR3 protein: CASSLASSVNTEAFF; CDR3 DNA: TGCGCCAGCAGCTTGGCCAGCTCAGTGAACACTGAAGCTTTCTTT; V gene: TRBV5-1; D gene: .; clone size: few; J gene: TRBJ1-1
CDR3 protein: CASSQRSRIQAFF; CDR3 DNA: TGTGCCAGCAGCCAAAGGTCTAGGATACAAGCTTTCTTT; V gene: TRBV14; D gene: .; clone size: .; J gene: TRBJ1-1
CDR3 protein: CAIKEGAVRNEQFF; CDR3 DNA: TGTGCCATCAAGGAGGGAGCAGTACGTAATGAGCAGTTCTTC; V gene: TRBV10-3; D gene: .; clone size: .; J gene: TRBJ2-1
CDR3 protein: CATSGDRAGGYTF; CDR3 DNA: TGTGCCACCAGCGGCGACAGGGCGGGTGGCTACACCTTC; V gene: TRBV15; D gene: TRBD1; clone size: few; J gene: TRBJ1-2
CDR3 protein: CASSYGGEGVSVDEQFF; CDR3 DNA: TGTGCCAGCAGTTACGGGGGGGAGGGGGTATCGGTCGATGAGCAGTTCTTC; V gene: TRBV6-5; D gene: .; clone size: .; J gene: TRBJ2-1
CDR3 protein: CSVTTAGRETQYF; CDR3 DNA: TGCAGTGTCACGACTGCGGGTCGGGAGACCCAGTACTTC; V gene: TRBV20-1; D gene: .; clone size: .; J gene: TRBJ2-5
CDR3 protein: CASSGQGGDLDTQYF; CDR3 DNA: TGTGCCAGCAGTGGACAGGGGGGAGATTTAGATACGCAGTATTTT; V gene: TRBV25-1; D gene: TRBD1; clone size: many; J gene: TRBJ2-3
CDR3 protein: CASSQDGVGANEKLFF; CDR3 DNA: TGCGCCAGCAGCCAAGATGGGGTAGGAGCTAATGAAAAACTGTTTTTT; V gene: TRBV4-1; D gene: .; clone size: many; J gene: TRBJ1-4
CDR3 protein: CSVEGRAVDTQYF; CDR3 DNA: TGCAGCGTTGAGGGCCGGGCGGTAGATACGCAGTATTTT; V gene: TRBV29-1; D gene: .; clone size: many; J gene: TRBJ2-3
CDR3 protein: CSARLPGGYNEQFF; CDR3 DNA: TGCAGTGCTAGACTCCCTGGCGGTTACAATGAGCAGTTCTTC; V gene: TRBV20-1; D gene: .; clone size: many; J gene: TRBJ2-1
CDR3 protein: CSVRGRFQETQYF; CDR3 DNA: TGCAGCGTTCGGGGGCGGTTCCAAGAGACCCAGTACTTC; V gene: TRBV29-1; D gene: .; clone size: many; J gene: TRBJ2-5
CDR3 protein: CASRDGQLLGNQPQHF; CDR3 DNA: TGTGCCAGCAGGGACGGACAGCTGCTGGGCAATCAGCCCCAGCATTTT; V gene: TRBV12-3/TRBV12-4; D gene: .; clone size: many; J gene: TRBJ1-5
CDR3 protein: CASSQGTGNTGELFF; CDR3 DNA: TGCGCCAGCAGCCAGGGGACAGGGAACACCGGGGAGCTGTTTTTT; V gene: TRBV4-1; D gene: TRBD1; clone size: .; J gene: TRBJ2-2
CDR3 protein: CASSQTGATSYNEQFF; CDR3 DNA: TGTGCCAGCAGCCAGACGGGGGCGACATCATACAATGAGCAGTTCTTC; V gene: TRBV9; D gene: .; clone size: .; J gene: TRBJ2-1
CDR3 protein: CSARDSRTNTEAFF; CDR3 DNA: TGCAGTGCTAGAGATTCAAGGACAAACACTGAAGCTTTCTTT; V gene: TRBV20-1; D gene: .; clone size: many; J gene: TRBJ1-1
CDR3 protein: CAITTGWSETQYF; CDR3 DNA: TGTGCCATTACGACAGGGTGGTCAGAGACCCAGTACTTC; V gene: TRBV12-3/TRBV12-4; D gene: TRBD1; clone size: .; J gene: TRBJ2-5
CDR3 protein: CATSSEIAKNIQYF; CDR3 DNA: TGTGCCACCAGCAGCGAGATAGCCAAAAACATTCAGTACTTC; V gene: TRBV15; D gene: .; clone size: many; J gene: TRBJ2-4
CDR3 protein: CASSPMSDTDTQYF; CDR3 DNA: TGTGCCAGCAGCCCCATGTCGGACACAGATACGCAGTATTTT; V gene: TRBV27; D gene: .; clone size: .; J gene: TRBJ2-3
CDR3 protein: CASSRSGTQGNTIYF; CDR3 DNA: TGTGCCAGCAGTAGATCCGGGACTCAAGGAAACACCATATATTTT; V gene: TRBV6-1; D gene: .; clone size: .; J gene: TRBJ1-3
CDR3 protein: CATSRDQGSNQPQHF; CDR3 DNA: TGTGCCACCAGCAGAGATCAAGGGAGCAATCAGCCCCAGCATTTT; V gene: TRBV15; D gene: .; clone size: many; J gene: TRBJ1-5